This T cell receptor beta chain was identified in a study of T cell responses to AZD1222 COVID-19 vaccine. The overall study: Analyses pooled second doses at about 4 or about 12 weeks. Study results and limitations: Only after the peak T cell response were repertoires sampled. At study baseline, merely more than 5 AZD1222 recipients were seropositive. Reportedly, nearly half the spike-specific TCRs target unmutated variant regions.

TCRdb's copy holds only in-frame clones and misses some; the assay was immunoSEQ multiplex PCR. The table lists about 28,000 clones, 78% of them singletons, with roughly 6.2% in the top ten. As concerns this clone: The antigen remains unidentified.

Trimming removed 1 base at V and 5 bases at J, with 3 bases between. This CDR3 is built from 12 residues. The sequencing used peripheral blood, collected on day 0 of AZD1222 vaccination. V usage is TRBV12-3 or TRBV12-4 and J usage is TRBJ1-5; D is unclear. This sequence originates from an adult in good health. The CDR3 sequence: CASSLGDQPQHF. CDR3 DNA: TGTGCCAGCAGTTTAGGTGATCAGCCCCAGCATTTT.